These 27 T cell receptor beta chains came from one sample sequenced in a study of long-term antiretroviral therapy in people with HIV. Runs used v3.0 of the immunoSEQ assay and were done at survey level. Assay used: immunoSEQ multiplex PCR; TCRdb lists only in-frame clones, some missing. The profile shows tens of thousands of clones, roughly 86% of them singletons. The sample was unsorted PBMCs, taken 2.6 to 2.8 years after starting antiretroviral therapy. Every receptor here comes from a man between 35 and 55 years old with HIV.

The chain carries TRBV4-1 and TRBJ1-6; perhaps TRBD1 as D (6 bases). The ends were cut back, 1 base at V and 9 bases at J, with 19 bases in the middle. This CDR3 comprises 17 residues. Germline-derived CDR1 and CDR2 are MGHRA and YSYEKL. CDR3 bases: TGCGCCAGCAGCCAAGTTAGGGGGGGGGTTAAGGGTTCACCCCTCCACTTT. It is translated as CASSQVRGGVKGSPLHF.

The rearrangement joins TRBV4-3 to TRBJ2-5; TRBD1 aligns across 9 bases. The CDR3 runs to 14 residues. V trimming: 9 bases; J trimming: 5 bases; junction bases outside the gene matches: 10. Germline CDR1 LGHNA, CDR2 YSLEER. The CDR3 sequence is CASSWGQGGETQYF. The CDR3 bases are TGCGCCAGTTCTTGGGGACAGGGCGGCGAGACCCAGTACTTC.

The chain combines TRBV4-1 with TRBJ1-4; a weak D match, TRBD1 (5 bases). The CDR3 is made up of 15 amino acids. The V gene's germline CDR1 is MGHRA and CDR2 YSYEKL. Trimming removed 0 bases from V and 8 bases from J, with 13 bases in between. In DNA form, the CDR3 reads TGCGCCAGCAGCCAAGAGCAGGGTTCGGGGGAAAAACTGTTTTTT. This sequence encodes CASSQEQGSGEKLFF.

This chain joins TRBV7-8 and TRBJ2-1; D may be TRBD1 (7 bases). From germline, CDR1 is SGHVS and CDR2 FQNEAQ. The CDR3 has 17 amino acids. Trimming removed 4 bases at V and 4 bases at J, with 20 bases between. The CDR3 reads CASSWQGEPGRYNEQFF. The CDR3 coding sequence is TGTGCCAGCAGCTGGCAGGGGGAGCCGGGGAGGTACAATGAGCAGTTCTTC.

This clone was observed a few times. This chain links TRBV7-9 with TRBJ1-5, with a tentative D call TRBD1 (5 bases). V was pared by 6 bases and J by 7 bases, with 19 bases between. Germline V gives CDR1 SEHNR, CDR2 FQNEAQ (reference sequence). The CDR3 runs 15 residues. For the CDR3, the DNA is TGTGCCAGCAGTCCCGAAGCAGGGTATGGCCAGCCCCAGCATTTT. Its translation is CASSPEAGYGQPQHF. Drawing the rest from reference TRBV7-9 and TRBJ1-5, the complete variable domain is DTGVSQNPRHKITKRGQNVTFRCDPISEHNRLYWYRQTLGQGPEFLTYFQNEAQLEKSRLLSDRFSAERPKGSFSTLEIQRTEQGDSAMYLCASSPEAGYGQPQHFGDGTRLSIL.

This chain links TRBV4-1 with TRBJ2-7; 9 positions agree with TRBD2. With V trimmed by 1 base and J by 1 base, 8 bases remained unmatched. In germline, CDR1 is MGHRA, CDR2 YSYEKL. The CDR3 length is 17 residues. The CDR3 loop reads CASSQGPSGVFSYEQYF. The CDR3 coding sequence is TGCGCCAGCAGCCAAGGACCTAGCGGGGTTTTTTCCTACGAGCAGTACTTC.

The rearrangement uses TRBV6-5 and TRBJ1-2; TRBD1 matches at 7 bases. The CDR3 spans 14 residues. Germline loops: CDR1 MNHEY, CDR2 SVGAGI. V lost 10 bases to trimming and J lost 4 bases; unmatched junction nucleotides: 12. This CDR3 is CATLHTGEAYGYTF. The CDR3 nucleotides read TGTGCCACATTGCATACAGGGGAGGCCTATGGCTACACCTTC.

Judged by abundance, this clone is medium-sized. The genes are TRBV2 and TRBJ2-5; D is perhaps TRBD1 (5 bases). The V gene lost 2 bases and the J gene lost 2 bases, with 9 bases spanning the gap. This CDR3 has 14 residues. Germline-derived CDR1 and CDR2 are SNHLY and FYNNEI. The CDR3 coding sequence is TGTGCCAGCAGTGAAAAGACAGAGCAAGAGACCCAGTACTTC. The encoded protein is CASSEKTEQETQYF.

The gene calls are TRBV6-5 and TRBJ2-3, with D unclear. The CDR3 has 14 amino acids. V lost 2 bases and J lost 6, with 12 bases in between. The germline gives CDR1 MNHEY, CDR2 SVGAGI. CDR3 DNA: TGTGCCAGCAGTTACAGAGCTGGGCGGGATACGCAGTATTTT. The encoded protein is CASSYRAGRDTQYF.

The CDR3 DNA reads as TGTGCCAGCAGCTTAGAAGGCAGGTACGAGCAGTACTTC. It specifies CASSLEGRYEQYF. V gene TRBV7-9 combines with J gene TRBJ2-7; D uncertain. V lost 1 base, J lost 4 bases, and 8 bases lay in between. Germline-derived CDR1 and CDR2 are SEHNR and FQNEAQ (reference sequence). CDR3 length: 13 residues.

The rearrangement uses TRBV7-9 and TRBJ1-5, with TRBD1 as a possible D gene (5 bases). This CDR3 is built from 13 residues. Germline CDR1 is SEHNR and CDR2 is FQNEAQ (reference sequence). Between the trimmed V and J ends, which lost 5 bases and 5 bases, there was a span of 10 bases. The CDR3, as DNA: TGTGCCAGCAGCGTCAGGGCGGATCAGCCCCAGCATTTT. This encodes CASSVRADQPQHF.

This clone was seen more than once but under ten times. The rearrangement links TRBV27 to TRBJ1-2; 8 positions agree with TRBD1. The length of the CDR3 is 15 residues. Germline V gene data show CDR1 as MNHEY and CDR2 as SMNVEV (reference sequence). The J segment lost 6 bases and the V segment lost 6 bases, leaving 12 bases of the junction unmatched. The CDR3 nucleotides are TGTGCCAGCAGCTGGGGTGGACAGGGAGTAAATGGCTACACCTTC. Translation: CASSWGGQGVNGYTF.

V gene TRBV10-3 combines with J gene TRBJ1-1; the D gene is possibly TRBD1 (6 bases). The V gene lost 8 bases and the J gene lost 1 base, with 11 bases spanning the gap. The CDR3 sequence is 13 residues long. Germline lookup yields CDR1 ENHRY and CDR2 SYGVKD. CDR3 nucleotide sequence: TGTGCCATCGGCAAGGGGGAGAACACTGAAGCTTTCTTT. Encoded protein: CAIGKGENTEAFF.

The gene calls are TRBV27 and TRBJ2-2; D unclear. The CDR3 loop spans 11 amino acids. Trimming took off 10 bases at V and 6 bases at J, with 9 bases between the two ends. CDR1 and CDR2 (germline): MNHEY, SMNVEV (reference sequence). CDR3 amino acids: CATYDAGELFF. In DNA form, the CDR3 reads TGTGCCACCTACGACGCCGGGGAGCTGTTTTTT.

Here the CDR3 DNA reads TGTGCCAGCTTTGGACAGGGGGATTACGAGCAGTACTTC. The encoded protein is CASFGQGDYEQYF. The gene calls are TRBV28 and TRBJ2-7, with 10 nucleotides matching TRBD1. With V trimmed by 8 bases and J by 4 bases, 5 bases remained unmatched. Germline V lookup: CDR1 MDHEN, CDR2 SYDVKM. The CDR3 contains 13 residues.

The CDR3 sequence is CASSLSATRKLAGGSYEQYF. The CDR3 DNA sequence: TGTGCCAGCAGTTTATCGGCAACAAGAAAACTAGCGGGAGGTTCCTACGAGCAGTACTTC. The rearrangement links TRBV27 to TRBJ2-7, with 12 nucleotides matching TRBD2. The CDR3 runs 20 residues. Trimming at V came to 0 bases and at J to 1 base, leaving 13 bases not matched to a gene. The germline CDR1 and CDR2 sequences are MNHEY and SMNVEV (reference sequence).

The V gene is TRBV5-1, the J gene TRBJ2-2; 10 positions match TRBD2. The CDR3 runs 17 residues. Germline V gene lookup returns CDR1 SGHRS and CDR2 YFSETQ. V was clipped by 2 bases and J by 2 bases; unmatched bases: 6. CDR3 nucleotide sequence: TGCGCCAGCAGCTTTGGATTAGCGGGAGGTAACACCGGGGAGCTGTTTTTT. The encoded protein is CASSFGLAGGNTGELFF.

This rearrangement joins TRBV23-1 to TRBJ1-5; TRBD1 might be the D (5 bases). TRBV23-1 carries the ORF label, with uncertain function. Trimming stripped 6 bases from V and 7 bases from J, with 10 bases between. The CDR3 is 12 amino acids. CDR3 in DNA: TGCGCCAGCAGGGAAAAGGGGCAGCCCCAGCATTTT. Translated: CASREKGQPQHF.

V usage is TRBV6-1 and J usage is TRBJ1-1; 7 bases are a match to TRBD1. The ends lost 3 bases at V and 7 bases at J; junction bases unmatched: 5. The CDR3 has 13 amino acids. Germline loops: CDR1 MNHNS, CDR2 SASEGT. The CDR3 loop is CASSDDRDSEAFF. The CDR3 coding sequence is TGTGCCAGCAGTGACGATAGGGACAGTGAAGCTTTCTTT.

The CDR3 DNA reads TGCGCCAGCAGCTTGGATCAGGGGAACACTGAAGCTTTCTTT. It translates to CASSLDQGNTEAFF. This chain uses TRBV5-1 with TRBJ1-1; TRBD1 might be the D (5 bases). CDR3 size: 14 residues. V was shortened by 0 bases and J by 1 base, with 7 bases between the two germline ends. CDR1 is SGHRS and CDR2 is YFSETQ in the germline V gene.

The gene calls are TRBV28 and TRBJ1-5, with 8 positions matching TRBD1. This CDR3 comprises 14 residues. With 7 bases clipped from V and 2 bases from J, the junction kept 4 bases outside the gene matches. Germline V CDR1 and CDR2: MDHEN, SYDVKM. The CDR3 reads CASMPTGGNQPQHF. The CDR3 nucleotides are TGTGCCAGCATGCCGACAGGGGGCAATCAGCCCCAGCATTTT.

This chain uses TRBV5-1 with TRBJ1-3, with no clear D. There are 15 residues in the CDR3. Germline values: CDR1 SGHRS, CDR2 YFSETQ. V was trimmed by 3 bases and J by 4 bases, leaving 14 bases between them. The CDR3 coding sequence is TGCGCCAGCAGCTCCCCCTTCGACACGGGAAACACCATATATTTT. Protein: CASSSPFDTGNTIYF.

The V call is TRBV28, the J call TRBJ1-2, with TRBD1 matching over 8 bases. This CDR3 comprises 16 residues. The germline CDR1 and CDR2 sequences are MDHEN and SYDVKM. V was pared by 6 bases and J by 4 bases, with 13 bases of the junction left unmatched. CDR3 sequence: CASSPQTGDHLYGYTF. The CDR3 bases are TGTGCCAGCAGCCCTCAGACAGGGGACCATCTCTATGGCTACACCTTC.

V and J are TRBV4-3 and TRBJ2-2; D remains unclear. With 2 bases removed from V and 6 bases from J, the gap between germline ends came to 13 bases. CDR3 length: 15 amino acids. The germline V gene encodes CDR1 LGHNA and CDR2 YSLEER. CDR3 in DNA: TGCGCCAGCAGCCAACAAAGGGTAGGGCCCGGGGAGCTGTTTTTT. Translating it yields CASSQQRVGPGELFF.

The genes are TRBV25-1 and TRBJ1-2; D might be TRBD1 (5 bases). Germline CDR1 reads MGHDK; CDR2 reads SYGVNS. V lost 2 bases and J 1 base, leaving 11 bases between the germline ends. The CDR3 runs 15 residues. The CDR3 DNA sequence: TGTGCCAGCAGTGAACACAGGCCGGATAACTATGGCTACACCTTC. It translates to CASSEHRPDNYGYTF.

The rearrangement links TRBV9 to TRBJ1-2; no firm D call. V lost 0 bases and J lost 0, with 9 bases in between. CDR1 SGDLS and CDR2 YYNGEE come from the germline V gene. The CDR3 covers 15 residues. The CDR3 is CASSVASHTNYGYTF. CDR3 nucleotides: TGTGCCAGCAGCGTAGCCAGCCATACTAACTATGGCTACACCTTC.

This sequence joins TRBV5-4 and TRBJ2-5; D is possibly TRBD2 (7 bases). Trimming stripped 0 bases from V and 4 bases from J, with 13 bases between. Per germline, CDR1 SGHNT and CDR2 YYREEE (reference sequence). The CDR3 sequence is 15 residues long. The CDR3 sequence is CASSLEGGLGETQYF. Here the CDR3 DNA reads TGTGCCAGCAGCTTGGAGGGGGGGCTGGGAGAGACCCAGTACTTC.